This T cell receptor beta chain was recorded in a study of tumor T cells in aggressive B-cell lymphoma. TCRdb's table, derived via immunoSEQ multiplex PCR, lists solely in-frame clones and lacks some. The table records 2,800 or so clones, less than 90% of them present only once. Germline-derived CDR1 and CDR2 are LGHNA and YSLEER. The CDR3 is 16 amino acids. V shed 4 bases and J shed 7 bases, with 22 bases lying between them. V is TRBV4-3 and J is TRBJ1-2; D ambiguous. Sequenced sample: tumor tissue. The origin of this receptor is an adult with diffuse large B cell lymphoma. This CDR3 is CASSPTHPPGRRGYTF. The CDR3 nucleotides are TGCGCCAGCAGCCCCACACATCCTCCGGGGAGACGTGGCTACACCTTC.